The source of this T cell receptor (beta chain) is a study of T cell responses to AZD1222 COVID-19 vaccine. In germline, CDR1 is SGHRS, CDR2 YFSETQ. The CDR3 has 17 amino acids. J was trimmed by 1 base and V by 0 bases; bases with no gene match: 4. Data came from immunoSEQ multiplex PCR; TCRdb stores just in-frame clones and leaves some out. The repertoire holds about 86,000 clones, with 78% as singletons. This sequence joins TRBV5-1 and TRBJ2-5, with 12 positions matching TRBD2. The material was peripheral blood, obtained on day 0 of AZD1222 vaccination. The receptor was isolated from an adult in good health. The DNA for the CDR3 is TGCGCCAGCAGCTTGGGACTAGCGGGAGCGATCCAAGAGACCCAGTACTTC. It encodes CASSLGLAGAIQETQYF. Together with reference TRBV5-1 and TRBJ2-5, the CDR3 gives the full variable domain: KAGVTQTPRYLIKTRGQQVTLSCSPISGHRSVSWYQQTPGQGLQFLFEYFSETQRNKGNFPGRFSGRQFSNSRSEMNVSTLELGDSALYLCASSLGLAGAIQETQYFGPGTRLLVL.